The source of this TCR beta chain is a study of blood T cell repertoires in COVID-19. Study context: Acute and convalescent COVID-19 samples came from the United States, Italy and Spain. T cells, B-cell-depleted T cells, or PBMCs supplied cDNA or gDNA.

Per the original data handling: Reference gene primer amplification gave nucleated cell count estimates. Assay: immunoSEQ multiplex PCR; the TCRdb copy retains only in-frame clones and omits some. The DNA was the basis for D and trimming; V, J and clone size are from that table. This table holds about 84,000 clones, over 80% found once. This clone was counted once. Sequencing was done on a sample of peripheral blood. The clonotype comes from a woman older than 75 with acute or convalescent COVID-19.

CDR3 sequence reads: CASTQRGMNTEAFF. The CDR3 DNA follows: TGTGCCAGCACCCAACGGGGTATGAACACTGAAGCTTTCTTT. This chain links TRBV7-8 with TRBJ1-1; the D is unclear. Trimming pared 7 bases from V and 0 bases from J, leaving 12 bases between. CDR1 is SGHVS, CDR2 FQNEAQ, per germline. The CDR3 loop spans 14 amino acids. Full variable domain (outside the CDR3, taken from reference TRBV7-8 and TRBJ1-1): GAGVSQSPRYKVAKRGQDVALRCDPISGHVSLFWYQQALGQGPEFLTYFQNEAQLDKSGLPSDRFFAERPEGSVSTLKIQRTQQEDSAVYLCASTQRGMNTEAFFGQGTRLTVV.